Following are 15 T cell receptor beta chains from one sample sequenced in a study of blood T cell repertoires in COVID-19. The repertoire was sequenced with immunoSEQ multiplex PCR; TCRdb's copy has only in-frame clones and lacks some. The sample lists roughly 260,000 clones, roughly nine tenths occurring once. Sample: PBMCs or T cells enriched from blood (not recorded which). All receptors derive from a human donor in a cohort exposed to, infected with or recovered from COVID-19 (not recorded which). The donor label of this sample is uncertain.

The CDR3 here is CASSLARGSYNEQFF. For the CDR3, the DNA is TGTGCCAGCAGCTTAGCAAGGGGCTCCTACAATGAGCAGTTCTTC. The chain recombines TRBV7-2 with TRBJ2-1, with a tentative D call TRBD1 (5 bases). CDR1 is SGHTA, CDR2 FQGNSA, per germline. V gave up 0 bases and J gave up 0 bases, with 6 bases separating them. This CDR3 contains 15 residues.

The V gene is TRBV6-5, the J gene TRBJ2-7; perhaps TRBD2 as D (5 bases). Trimming stripped 7 bases from V and 3 bases from J, with 16 bases between. CDR1 MNHEY and CDR2 SVGAGI come from the germline V gene. This CDR3 is 14 amino acids long. As DNA, the CDR3 is TGTGCCAGCACCCCGGACTCTTGGGGCTACGAGCAGTACTTC. Translation gives CASTPDSWGYEQYF.

The V call is TRBV5-1, the J call TRBJ2-3; TRBD2 matches 14 bases. With 4 bases clipped from V and 1 base from J, the junction kept 2 bases outside the gene matches. The CDR3 sequence is 16 residues long. CDR1 is SGHRS, CDR2 YFSETQ, per germline. The CDR3 region is CASSLGLAGGTDTQYF. The CDR3 DNA is TGCGCCAGCAGCCTGGGACTAGCGGGGGGCACAGATACGCAGTATTTT.

The chain employs TRBV24-1 and TRBJ2-1, with D hard to call. V dropped 2 bases and J dropped 10 bases, with 5 bases sitting between them. The CDR3 covers 11 residues. Germline CDR1 is KGHDR and CDR2 is SFDVKD. CDR3 DNA sequence: TGTGCCACCAGTGATTACAGAGAGCAGTTCTTC. Translation gives CATSDYREQFF.

The chain couples TRBV6-2 or TRBV6-3 to TRBJ1-4, with a possible D match to TRBD1 (5 bases). Deletions cut 4 bases from V and 11 bases from J, with 11 bases between. The germline V gene has CDR1 MNHEY and CDR2 SVGEGT. This CDR3 has 12 amino acids. The CDR3 spells CASSSVDSKLFF. For the CDR3, the DNA is TGTGCCAGCAGTTCGGTTGACAGTAAACTGTTTTTT.

The rearrangement joins TRBV6-1 to TRBJ1-5; D unresolved. Germline CDR1 and CDR2: MNHNS and SASEGT. The CDR3 runs 13 residues. Between the trimmed V and J ends, which lost 1 base and 7 bases, there was a span of 8 bases. CDR3 in DNA: TGTGCCAGCAGTGAAGGAGGTCAACAGCCCCAGCATTTT. Translating gives CASSEGGQQPQHF.

The gene calls are TRBV11-2 and TRBJ2-5, with 8 bases identical to TRBD2. This CDR3 is 15 amino acids long. From germline, CDR1 is SGHAT and CDR2 FQNNGV. After removal of 4 bases from V and 5 bases from J, the junction contained 9 bases not matched to a gene. In nucleotides, the CDR3 is TGTGCCAGCAGCTACGCGGGGGGAAACCTGGAGACCCAGTACTTC. Amino acid sequence: CASSYAGGNLETQYF.

The chain combines TRBV6-5 with TRBJ1-1; a possible D gene is TRBD1 (5 bases). Germline V gene lookup returns CDR1 MNHEY and CDR2 SVGAGI. V was clipped by 7 bases and J by 2 bases, with 14 bases between them. The CDR3 extends over 14 amino acids. CDR3 loop: CASISGGVNTEAFF. The CDR3 region has the DNA TGTGCCAGCATTTCGGGGGGGGTAAACACTGAAGCTTTCTTT.

This clone has a single count. The J gene is TRBJ2-2, the V gene TRBV6-1; 14 bases line up with TRBD2. Germline values: CDR1 MNHNS, CDR2 SASEGT. The J segment lost 1 base and the V segment lost 1 base, leaving 2 bases of the junction unmatched. This CDR3 has 18 amino acids. The CDR3 coding sequence is TGTGCCAGCAGTGAAGTTGGACTAGCGGGGGGGAACACCGGGGAGCTGTTTTTT. Amino acids: CASSEVGLAGGNTGELFF.

The gene calls are TRBV4-3 and TRBJ2-7, with TRBD1 as a possible D gene (6 bases). Looked up from germline, CDR1 is LGHNA and CDR2 is YSLEER. The CDR3 sequence is 13 residues long. V lost 1 base, J lost 7 bases, and 11 bases lay in between. The CDR3 spells CASSQVTQGEQYF. The CDR3 DNA sequence: TGCGCCAGCAGCCAAGTCACACAGGGAGAGCAGTACTTC.

V is TRBV6-5 and J is TRBJ2-5; possibly TRBD1 for D (6 bases). V was pared by 6 bases and J by 5 bases, with 13 bases between. This CDR3 spans 13 amino acids. Germline assignment: CDR1 MNHEY and CDR2 SVGAGI. The CDR3 is CASSHRVWETQYF. In DNA, the CDR3 is TGTGCCAGCAGCCACAGGGTTTGGGAGACCCAGTACTTC.

V is TRBV5-1 and J is TRBJ2-3; TRBD2 matches 13 bases. The CDR3 covers 17 residues. V was clipped by 1 base and J by 6 bases; unmatched bases: 8. Per germline, CDR1 SGHRS and CDR2 YFSETQ. The CDR3 sequence: CASSLTTSGGWLDTQYF. The DNA of the CDR3 is TGCGCCAGCAGCTTGACGACTAGCGGGGGGTGGCTGGATACGCAGTATTTT.

The V gene is TRBV6-5, the J gene TRBJ2-1, with TRBD2 matching 15 bases. The CDR3 is 16 amino acids. The germline V gene has CDR1 MNHEY and CDR2 SVGAGI. With 4 bases clipped from V and 6 bases from J, the junction kept 4 bases outside the gene matches. CDR3: CASSWGLAGGPNEQFF. The CDR3 DNA sequence: TGTGCCAGCAGTTGGGGACTAGCGGGGGGACCCAATGAGCAGTTCTTC.

This chain links TRBV4-1 with TRBJ1-1; 7 nucleotides match TRBD1. The J segment lost 2 bases and the V segment lost 3 bases, leaving 6 bases of the junction unmatched. CDR1 and CDR2 (germline): MGHRA, YSYEKL. The CDR3 loop spans 15 amino acids. The CDR3 DNA is TGCGCCAGCAGCCAGCCCGGGACAGCCAACACTGAAGCTTTCTTT. Amino acid sequence: CASSQPGTANTEAFF.

The CDR3, as DNA: TGTGCCATAACAGCGGGCAACGACGAGCAGTACTTC. This gives the protein CAITAGNDEQYF. V and J are TRBV10-3 and TRBJ2-7; tentatively, D is TRBD2 (6 bases). CDR1 and CDR2 (germline): ENHRY, SYGVKD. There are 12 residues in the CDR3. V lost 9 bases and J 5 bases, leaving 14 bases between the germline ends.